This TCR beta chain was captured by sequencing in a study of T cell repertoires in cytomegalovirus infection. Study-level information: The authors used CMV epitopes that were HLA-C-restricted (recently identified) and HLA-B-restricted (well studied). Public TCR beta signature analysis indicated the presence of both CMV infection and matching HLA type.

TCRdb re-derived calls from the reads in MiXCR, one entry per CDR3 protein. The sample lists around 570,000 distinct CDR3 sequences, under 45% occurring once. CDR3 length: 15 amino acids. Looked up from germline, CDR1 is DFQATT and CDR2 is SNEGSKA (reference sequence). V dropped 1 base and J dropped 7; count of bases not matched to a gene: 8. Study outcomes and limitations: Carriers of CMV plus the relevant HLA were identified by cumulative public TCR beta family frequency.

Regarding this clonotype: What it recognizes is unknown.

This chain uses TRBV20-1 with TRBJ2-7; TRBD2 agrees at 12 bases. The sequencing used cultured PBMCs, collected from culture after CMV antigen stimulation. The TCR sequence derives from a human donor in good health (CMV status not recorded). Some clones in this sample may be carry-over from other donors' samples. CDR3 DNA sequence: TGCAGTGCTAGAGGTCAGACTAGCGGGGGCGGTGAGCAGTACTTC. Translation: CSARGQTSGGGEQYF.